The clone carrying this TCR beta chain has just a few counts. Its antigen is as yet unknown. This CDR3 is 14 amino acids long. Trimming took off 2 bases at V and 7 bases at J, with 12 bases between the two ends. Germline CDR1 and CDR2: KGHSH and LQKENI. The data were obtained in a study of cytotoxic CD8 clonotypes in ibrutinib-treated CLL. About the research overall: Within the patient group, roughly 11 were relapsed/refractory and around 15 treatment-naive, and some 17 were IGHV unmutated. Study-wide results and limits: Clonality grew at ibrutinib response; at progression, it decreased back toward baseline. Measured clonality at baseline was greater than in age-matched healthy donors and tracked with circulating CD8+ T-cell counts.

Data came from immunoSEQ multiplex PCR; TCRdb stores just in-frame clones and leaves some out. Of roughly 300,000 clones listed, more than 70% are singletons. Sequenced here: PBMCs, sampled at disease progression, from a patient treated with ibrutinib. This TCR derives from a human donor with chronic lymphocytic leukemia. This rearrangement joins TRBV18 to TRBJ1-5; D may be TRBD1 (5 bases). The CDR3 DNA is TGTGCCAGCTCACCATTACAGCGGGGCCAGCCCCAGCATTTT. Its protein product is CASSPLQRGQPQHF.